This is a list of T cell receptor beta chains from one sample in a study of T cell repertoires in cytomegalovirus infection. TCRdb reanalysed the reads using MiXCR and keeps one entry per CDR3 protein. Here the sample spans about 480,000 distinct CDR3 sequences, around 30% being singletons. No antigen has been identified for these receptors. This material consisted of cultured PBMCs, taken from culture after CMV antigen stimulation. The source is a human donor in good health (CMV status not recorded). Some clones in this sample may be carry-over from other donors' samples. CDR3s include the opening cysteine and the closing phenylalanine or tryptophan. A D gene is named only where the DNA matches it firmly. Clone size is given for some rows only: seen once, a few or many times, or a class if the clone is expanded.

>TRBV15|few|TRBJ1-4|-
TGTGCCACCAGCAGAGAGGACGGAAAACTGTTTTTT
CATSREDGKLFF
>TRBV28|-|TRBJ2-1|-
TGTGCCAGCAGTTTACAGGTTTTCACCTACAATGAGCAGTTCTTC
CASSLQVFTYNEQFF
>TRBV19|-|TRBJ2-2|-
TGTGCCAGTAGTATAGCCGCCGGGACCGGGGAGCTGTTTTTT
CASSIAAGTGELFF
>TRBV7-7|many|TRBJ2-1|TRBD2
TGTGCTAGCAGTTCCGGGACTAGCGCCTACAATGAGCAGTTCTTC
CASSSGTSAYNEQFF
>TRBV29-1|-|TRBJ2-7|-
TGCAGCGTTACACCTCAGGCAGAGGCCTACGAGCAGTACTTC
CSVTPQAEAYEQYF
>TRBV6-1|few|TRBJ1-6|TRBD1
TGTGCCAGCAGGTCTAACAGGGGTTCCTATAATTCACCCCTCCACTTT
CASRSNRGSYNSPLHF
>TRBV7-2|-|TRBJ2-7|-
TGTGCCAGCAGCGTCCGACTAGTGGGGGAGCAGTACTTC
CASSVRLVGEQYF
>TRBV5-3|few|TRBJ2-7|TRBD1
TGTGCCAGCAGCTTGTCTCCGGGACAGGGCTCCTACGAGCAGTACTTC
CASSLSPGQGSYEQYF
>TRBV4-3|-|TRBJ2-5|-
TGCGCCAGCAGCCAAGAGGCTCGAGGGCAAGAGACCCAGTACTTC
CASSQEARGQETQYF
>TRBV15|-|TRBJ2-7|TRBD2
TGTGCCACCAGCGGAGGGCCGGAGCGGGAGGGCCTCAGGTCCTACGAGCAGTACTTC
CATSGGPEREGLRSYEQYF
>TRBV4-2|-|TRBJ2-7|-
TGTGCCAGCAGCCCGCGGACTTCCTACGAGCAGTACTTC
CASSPRTSYEQYF
>TRBV7-2|-|TRBJ2-7|TRBD2
TGTGCCAGCAGCATCTTAGCGGGAGGGCCGGGGGAGCAGTACTTC
CASSILAGGPGEQYF
>TRBV19|few|TRBJ1-1|-
TGTGCCAGTAGTGACTCCGGGCGGACGTTCATGAACACTGAAGCTTTCTTT
CASSDSGRTFMNTEAFF
>TRBV19|-|TRBJ2-5|-
TGTGCCAGTAGTATAGTATCACAGCCTCAAGAGACCCAGTACTTC
CASSIVSQPQETQYF
>TRBV4-1|few|TRBJ2-2|-
TGCGCCAGCAGCCAAGATAGCACTAACACCGGGGAGCTGTTTTTT
CASSQDSTNTGELFF
>TRBV7-2|few|TRBJ2-3|TRBD2
TGTGCCAGCAGCCTGACTAGCGCAGATACGCAGTATTTT
CASSLTSADTQYF
>TRBV28|-|TRBJ2-3|-
TGTGCCAGCTATCGTGGTGGGGGCTTCCCAGATACGCAGTATTTT
CASYRGGGFPDTQYF
>TRBV20-1|-|TRBJ1-4|-
TGCAGTGCCAGAAACGCAACTAATGAAAAACTGTTTTTT
CSARNATNEKLFF
>TRBV4-1|-|TRBJ2-6|-
TGCGCCAGCAGCCAAGAGGGGGCTATGTTCCCTGGGGCCAACGTCCTGACTTTC
CASSQEGAMFPGANVLTF
>TRBV30|-|TRBJ2-1|TRBD1
TGTGCCTGGAGGATACAGGGGGTCGGTGAGCAGTTCTTC
CAWRIQGVGEQFF
>TRBV7-9|few|TRBJ2-3|-
TGTGCCAGCAAGCCTTCCGTTGGTACGCAGTATTTT
CASKPSVGTQYF
>TRBV6-6|many|TRBJ1-2|-
TGTGCCAGCAGTTACCCGGGAGGTAACTATGGCTACACCTTC
CASSYPGGNYGYTF
>TRBV12-3/TRBV12-4|many|TRBJ2-7|-
TGTGCCAGCAGTTTGCAGGAGACCTACGAGCAGTACTTC
CASSLQETYEQYF
>TRBV5-1|-|TRBJ2-4|-
TGCGCCAGCCGGGACACCAACATTCAGTACTTC
CASRDTNIQYF
>TRBV7-2|few|TRBJ2-7|-
TGTGCCAGCAGCAGCAACGGGATACGGGGCGAGCAGTACTTC
CASSSNGIRGEQYF
>TRBV19|few|TRBJ2-5|TRBD1
TGTGCCAGTGCGACCGGGACAGGGGGAGAGACCCAGTACTTC
CASATGTGGETQYF
>TRBV7-2|-|TRBJ1-5|-
TGTGCCAGCAGCGCGAGGGACATGGGTCAGCCCCAGCATTTT
CASSARDMGQPQHF
>TRBV6-5|-|TRBJ1-1|-
TGTGCCAGCAGTTACTCTTACAGGGTTGAAGCTTTCTTT
CASSYSYRVEAFF
>TRBV7-9|once|TRBJ2-5|-
TGTGCCTTACACATCACGGGCCAAGAGACCCAGTACTTC
CALHITGQETQYF
>TRBV6-4|-|TRBJ2-1|-
TGTGCCAGCAGTGAGGAATTCGGGGGAGAGCAGTTCTTC
CASSEEFGGEQFF
>TRBV15|-|TRBJ1-2|TRBD1
TGTGCCACCAGCAGAGACTTCGGCTTCCCAGGGGGTGGCTACACCTTC
CATSRDFGFPGGGYTF
>TRBV7-2|-|TRBJ1-1|TRBD1
TGTGCCAGCAGGGACAGGGGCAAGGGAGACACTGAAGCTTTCTTT
CASRDRGKGDTEAFF
>TRBV27|few|TRBJ1-3|-
TGTGCCAGCAGGGGCTCGTTGGGAAACACCATATATTTT
CASRGSLGNTIYF
>TRBV4-1|few|TRBJ2-6|-
TGCGCCAGCAGCCAATCTTTCAGCTCTGGGGCCAACGTCCTGACTTTC
CASSQSFSSGANVLTF
>TRBV7-2|many|TRBJ2-5|-
TGTGCCAGCAGCTTATACAGGCGAGAAGAGACCCAGTACTTC
CASSLYRREETQYF
>TRBV19|few|TRBJ2-1|-
TGTGCCAGTAGTATAGATCAGGGCCGCTCCTACAATGAGCAGTTCTTC
CASSIDQGRSYNEQFF
>TRBV20-1|-|TRBJ2-1|TRBD2
TGCAGTGCTAGTCCCCTAGCGGGAGGCCGATTTGGGGATGAGCAGTTCTTC
CSASPLAGGRFGDEQFF